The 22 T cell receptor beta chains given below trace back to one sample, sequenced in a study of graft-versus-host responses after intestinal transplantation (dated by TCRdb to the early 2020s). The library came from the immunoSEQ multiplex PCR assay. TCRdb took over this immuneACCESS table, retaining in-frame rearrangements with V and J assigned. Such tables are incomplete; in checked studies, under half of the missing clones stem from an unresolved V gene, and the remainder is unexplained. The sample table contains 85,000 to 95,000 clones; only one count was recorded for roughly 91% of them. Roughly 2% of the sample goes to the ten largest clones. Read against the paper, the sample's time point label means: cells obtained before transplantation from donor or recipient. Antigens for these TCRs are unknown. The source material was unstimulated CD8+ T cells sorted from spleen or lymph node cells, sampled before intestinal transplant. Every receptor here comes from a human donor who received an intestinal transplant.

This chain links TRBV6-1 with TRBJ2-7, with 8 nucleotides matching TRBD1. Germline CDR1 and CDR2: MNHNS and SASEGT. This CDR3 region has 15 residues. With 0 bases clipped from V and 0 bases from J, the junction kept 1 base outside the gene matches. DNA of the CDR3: TGTGCCAGCAGTGAAGCGGGGACAGGCTCCTACGAGCAGTACTTC. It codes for CASSEAGTGSYEQYF.

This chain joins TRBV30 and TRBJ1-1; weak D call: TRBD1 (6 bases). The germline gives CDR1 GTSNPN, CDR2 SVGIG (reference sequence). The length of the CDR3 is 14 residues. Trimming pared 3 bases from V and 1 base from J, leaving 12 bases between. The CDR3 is CAWSKTDRNTEAFF. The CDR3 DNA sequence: TGTGCCTGGAGCAAAACGGACAGGAACACTGAAGCTTTCTTT.

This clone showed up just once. CDR3 region: CSVEDLQWTESMPAEAFF. CDR3 in DNA: TGCAGCGTTGAAGATCTTCAGTGGACAGAATCGATGCCCGCTGAAGCTTTCTTT. The V gene is TRBV29-1, the J gene TRBJ1-1; D might be TRBD1 (6 bases). Trimming cost V 0 bases and J 6 bases, with 26 bases left between them. Per the germline V gene, CDR1 is SQVTM and CDR2 is ANQGSEA. The CDR3 sequence is 18 residues long.

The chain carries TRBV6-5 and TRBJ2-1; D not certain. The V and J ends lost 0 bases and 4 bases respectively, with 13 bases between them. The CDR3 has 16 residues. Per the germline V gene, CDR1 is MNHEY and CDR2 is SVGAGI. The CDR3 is CASSYSSAGEYNEQFF. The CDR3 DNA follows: TGTGCCAGCAGTTACTCGTCGGCTGGAGAATACAATGAGCAGTTCTTC.

The CDR3 protein is CASSSRDSLATNEKLFF. The CDR3 DNA sequence: TGTGCCAGCAGCTCCCGGGACAGTCTTGCAACTAATGAAAAACTGTTTTTT. The chain uses TRBV7-8 and TRBJ1-4; 7 nucleotides line up with TRBD1. Per the germline V gene, CDR1 is SGHVS and CDR2 is FQNEAQ. V was clipped by 4 bases and J by 0 bases; unmatched bases: 8. This CDR3 spans 17 amino acids.

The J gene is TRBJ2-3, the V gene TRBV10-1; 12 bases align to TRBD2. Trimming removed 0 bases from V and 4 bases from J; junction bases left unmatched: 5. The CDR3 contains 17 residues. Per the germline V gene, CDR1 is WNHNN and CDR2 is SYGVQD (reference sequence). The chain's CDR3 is CASSESLAGGPSDTQYF. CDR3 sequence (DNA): TGCGCCAGCAGTGAGTCGCTAGCGGGGGGGCCCTCAGATACGCAGTATTTT.

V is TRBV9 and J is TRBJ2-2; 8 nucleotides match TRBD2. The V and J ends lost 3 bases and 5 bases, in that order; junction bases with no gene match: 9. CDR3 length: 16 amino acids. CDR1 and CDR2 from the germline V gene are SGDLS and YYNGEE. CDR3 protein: CASSGPGGGGTGELFF. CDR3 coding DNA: TGTGCCAGCAGCGGTCCGGGGGGGGGAGGTACCGGGGAGCTGTTTTTT.

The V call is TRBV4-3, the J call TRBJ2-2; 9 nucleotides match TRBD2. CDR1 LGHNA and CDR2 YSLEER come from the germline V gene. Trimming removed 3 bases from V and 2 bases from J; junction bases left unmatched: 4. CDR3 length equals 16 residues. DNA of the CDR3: TGCGCCAGCAGCCACATAGCGGGGGAAAACACCGGGGAGCTGTTTTTT. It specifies CASSHIAGENTGELFF.

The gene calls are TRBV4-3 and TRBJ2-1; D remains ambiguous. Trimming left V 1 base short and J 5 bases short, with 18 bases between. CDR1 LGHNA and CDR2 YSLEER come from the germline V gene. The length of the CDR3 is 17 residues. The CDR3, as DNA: TGCGCCAGCAGCCAAGGTTTTGGGTTGGCTGGAGACAATGAGCAGTTCTTC. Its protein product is CASSQGFGLAGDNEQFF.

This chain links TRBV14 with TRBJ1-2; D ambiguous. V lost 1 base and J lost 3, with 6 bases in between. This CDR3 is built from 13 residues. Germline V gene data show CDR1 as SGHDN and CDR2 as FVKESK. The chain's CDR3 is CASSQGGDYGYTF. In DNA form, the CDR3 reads TGTGCCAGCAGCCAAGGGGGAGACTATGGCTACACCTTC. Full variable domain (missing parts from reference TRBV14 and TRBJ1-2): EAGVTQFPSHSVIEKGQTVTLRCDPISGHDNLYWYRRVMGKEIKFLLHFVKESKQDESGMPNNRFLAERTGGTYSTLKVQPAELEDSGVYFCASSQGGDYGYTFGSGTRLTVV.

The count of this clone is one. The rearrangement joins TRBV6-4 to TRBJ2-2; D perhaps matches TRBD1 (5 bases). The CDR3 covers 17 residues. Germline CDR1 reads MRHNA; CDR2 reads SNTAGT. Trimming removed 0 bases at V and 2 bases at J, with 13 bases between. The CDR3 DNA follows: TGTGCCAGCAGTGACTCTCGACAGACCGCTAACACCGGGGAGCTGTTTTTT. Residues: CASSDSRQTANTGELFF.

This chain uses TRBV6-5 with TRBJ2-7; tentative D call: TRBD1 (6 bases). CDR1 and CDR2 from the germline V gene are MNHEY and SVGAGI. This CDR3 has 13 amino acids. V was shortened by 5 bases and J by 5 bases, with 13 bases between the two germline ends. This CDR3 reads CASSHPGQHEQYF. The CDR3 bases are TGTGCCAGCAGTCACCCGGGACAACACGAGCAGTACTTC.

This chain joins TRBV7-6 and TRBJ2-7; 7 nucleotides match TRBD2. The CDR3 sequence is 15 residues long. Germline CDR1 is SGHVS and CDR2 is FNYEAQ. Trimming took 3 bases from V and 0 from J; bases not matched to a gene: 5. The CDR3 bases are TGTGCCAGCAGCTTTACTAGCGAACGCTCCTACGAGCAGTACTTC. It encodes CASSFTSERSYEQYF.

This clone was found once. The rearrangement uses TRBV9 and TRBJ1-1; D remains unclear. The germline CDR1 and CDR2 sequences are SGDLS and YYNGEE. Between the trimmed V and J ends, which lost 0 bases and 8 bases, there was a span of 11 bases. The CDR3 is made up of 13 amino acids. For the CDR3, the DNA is TGTGCCAGCAGCGTAGCGGAGGGAAGAGAAGCTTTCTTT. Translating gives CASSVAEGREAFF.

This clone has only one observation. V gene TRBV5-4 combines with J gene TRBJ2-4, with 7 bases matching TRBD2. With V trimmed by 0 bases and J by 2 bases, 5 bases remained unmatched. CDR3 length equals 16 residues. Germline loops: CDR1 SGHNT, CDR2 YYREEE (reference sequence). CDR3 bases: TGTGCCAGCAGCTTGGAAACGACTAGCTCCAAAAACATTCAGTACTTC. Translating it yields CASSLETTSSKNIQYF.

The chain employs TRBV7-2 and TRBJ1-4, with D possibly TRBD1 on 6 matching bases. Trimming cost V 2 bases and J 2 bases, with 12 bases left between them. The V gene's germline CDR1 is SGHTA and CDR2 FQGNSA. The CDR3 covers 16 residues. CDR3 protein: CASSLKGGGTNEKLFF. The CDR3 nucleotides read TGTGCCAGCAGCTTAAAAGGGGGGGGTACTAATGAAAAACTGTTTTTT.

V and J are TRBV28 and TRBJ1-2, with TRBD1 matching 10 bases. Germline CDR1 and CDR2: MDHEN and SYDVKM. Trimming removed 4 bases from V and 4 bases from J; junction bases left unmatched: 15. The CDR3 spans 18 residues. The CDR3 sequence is CASSSLGQGPRVGYGYTF. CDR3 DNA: TGTGCCAGCAGTTCCTTGGGACAGGGGCCGCGCGTTGGCTATGGCTACACCTTC.

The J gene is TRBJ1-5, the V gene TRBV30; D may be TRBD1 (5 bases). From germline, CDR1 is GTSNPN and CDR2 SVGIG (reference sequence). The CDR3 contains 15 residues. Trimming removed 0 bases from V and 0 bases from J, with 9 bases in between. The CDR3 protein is CAWSVGADSNQPQHF. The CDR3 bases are TGTGCCTGGAGTGTAGGGGCAGATAGCAATCAGCCCCAGCATTTT.

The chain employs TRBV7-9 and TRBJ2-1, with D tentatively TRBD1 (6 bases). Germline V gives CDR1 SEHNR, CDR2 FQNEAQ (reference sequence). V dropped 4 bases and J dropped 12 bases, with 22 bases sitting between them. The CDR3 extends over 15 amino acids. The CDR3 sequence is CASSSSEDSWESQFF. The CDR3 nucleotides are TGTGCCAGCAGCTCCTCGGAGGACAGCTGGGAGTCGCAGTTCTTC. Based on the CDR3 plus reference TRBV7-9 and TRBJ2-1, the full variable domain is DTGVSQNPRHKITKRGQNVTFRCDPISEHNRLYWYRQTLGQGPEFLTYFQNEAQLEKSRLLSDRFSAERPKGSFSTLEIQRTEQGDSAMYLCASSSSEDSWESQFFGPGTRLTVL.

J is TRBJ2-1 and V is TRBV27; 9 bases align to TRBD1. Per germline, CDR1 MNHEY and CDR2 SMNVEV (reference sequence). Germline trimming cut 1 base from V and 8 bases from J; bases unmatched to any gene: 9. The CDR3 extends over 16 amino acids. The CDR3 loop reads CASSLWPTGGLHEQFF. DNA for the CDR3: TGTGCCAGCAGTTTATGGCCGACAGGGGGACTCCATGAGCAGTTCTTC.

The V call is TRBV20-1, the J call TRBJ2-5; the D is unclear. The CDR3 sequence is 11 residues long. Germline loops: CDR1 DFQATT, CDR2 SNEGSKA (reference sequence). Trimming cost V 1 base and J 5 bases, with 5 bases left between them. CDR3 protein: CSARVSETQYF. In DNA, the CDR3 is TGCAGTGCTAGAGTCTCTGAGACCCAGTACTTC.

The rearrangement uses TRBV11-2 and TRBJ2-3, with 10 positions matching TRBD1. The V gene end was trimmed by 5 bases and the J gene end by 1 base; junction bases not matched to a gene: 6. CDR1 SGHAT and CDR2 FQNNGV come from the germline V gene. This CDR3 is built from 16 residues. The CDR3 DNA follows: TGTGCCAGCAGCCCCGACAGGGGGCAAGGCACAGATACGCAGTATTTT. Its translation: CASSPDRGQGTDTQYF. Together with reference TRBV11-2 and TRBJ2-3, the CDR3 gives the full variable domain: EAGVAQSPRYKIIEKRQSVAFWCNPISGHATLYWYQQILGQGPKLLIQFQNNGVVDDSQLPKDRFSAERLKGVDSTLKIQPAKLEDSAVYLCASSPDRGQGTDTQYFGPGTRLTVL.